A selection of T cell receptor beta chains follows, all from one sample in a study of blood T cell repertoires in COVID-19. Sequenced by immunoSEQ multiplex PCR; TCRdb stores in-frame clones only, minus some. This sample has roughly 120,000 clones, with 60% to 85% found just once. What was sequenced was peripheral blood. These receptors were taken from a man between 65 and 85 years old with acute or convalescent COVID-19. CDR3s include the opening cysteine and the closing phenylalanine or tryptophan. D genes are given only for firm matches. Size tells how often a clone was seen (once, few, many) or the class of an expanded clone, and some rows leave it out.

j_gene | v_gene | d_gene | abundance | CDR3nt | CDR3aa
TRBJ2-7 | TRBV27 | TRBD2 | few | TGTGCCAGCAGTGGAGCGGGGGTTCCCTCCTACGAGCAGTACTTC | CASSGAGVPSYEQYF
TRBJ2-7 | TRBV2 | NA | NA | TGTGCCAGCGGAGGCCAAGGGAAAACTGAGCAGTACTTC | CASGGQGKTEQYF
TRBJ1-3 | TRBV2 | NA | NA | TGTGCCAGCAGTGAAAACAGAGGAAACACCATATATTTT | CASSENRGNTIYF
TRBJ1-1 | TRBV28 | TRBD1 | NA | TGTGCCAGCAGTTCTGCCGGGACAGTTGGCACTGAAGCTTTCTTT | CASSSAGTVGTEAFF
TRBJ2-7 | TRBV4-2 | TRBD2 | few | TGTGCCAGCAGCCAAGATGGGACTAGCGGCTTTACGGGGCAGTACTTC | CASSQDGTSGFTGQYF
TRBJ2-2 | TRBV7-2 | NA | NA | TGTGCCAGCAGCTCCCGCCCGGGGAGCACCGGGGAGCTGTTTTTT | CASSSRPGSTGELFF
TRBJ1-1 | TRBV18 | TRBD1 | few | TGTGCCAGCTCCCCAAACACAGGGGGGGGTGCTGAAGCTTTCTTT | CASSPNTGGGAEAFF
TRBJ1-5 | TRBV9 | TRBD1 | NA | TGTGCCAGCAGCGACGGGGACAGAAATCAGCCCCAGCATTTT | CASSDGDRNQPQHF
TRBJ2-7 | TRBV4-2 | TRBD2 | NA | TGTGCCAGCAGCCAAACCGGGACTAGGCTCGACGAGCAGTACTTC | CASSQTGTRLDEQYF
TRBJ2-2 | TRBV5-1 | TRBD1 | NA | TGCGCCAGCAGCCGACAGGGCGACACCGGGGAGCTGTTTTTT | CASSRQGDTGELFF
TRBJ1-1 | TRBV24-1 | NA | NA | TGTGCCACCAGTGATGACAAGGGGCTGGAAGCTTTCTTT | CATSDDKGLEAFF
TRBJ1-1 | TRBV4-3 | NA | NA | TGCGCCAGCAGCCAAGTTCCGGGAGGGAACACTGAAGCTTTCTTT | CASSQVPGGNTEAFF
TRBJ1-1 | TRBV6-5 | NA | few | TGTGCCAGCAGTTCCACAGGGATCACTGAAGCTTTCTTT | CASSSTGITEAFF
TRBJ1-1 | TRBV6-5 | TRBD1 | NA | TGTGCCAGCAACCCCGGGACAGCGAACACTGAAGCTTTCTTT | CASNPGTANTEAFF
TRBJ1-2 | TRBV6-5 | NA | NA | TGTGCCAGCCTAGAGACCCCTAACGGCGGTGGCTACACCTTC | CASLETPNGGGYTF
TRBJ1-1 | TRBV19 | NA | NA | TGTGCCAGTAGTTGGACATCTTTGAACACTGAAGCTTTCTTT | CASSWTSLNTEAFF
TRBJ1-5 | TRBV7-2 | TRBD1 | NA | TGTGCCAGCAGCTTAGGACAGGGAGACGATCAGCCCCAGCATTTT | CASSLGQGDDQPQHF
TRBJ2-7 | TRBV5-1 | NA | NA | TGCGCCAGCAGCTTGGTCGGGAACGACGAGCAGTACTTC | CASSLVGNDEQYF
TRBJ1-2 | TRBV2 | NA | NA | TGTGCCAGCTTTCGAGAGGGGGATGCCTATGGCTACACCTTC | CASFREGDAYGYTF
TRBJ2-7 | TRBV5-5 | TRBD1 | once | TGTGCCAGCAGCTTGGGCGCCGGGACAGGGGGCCTCTACGAGCAGTACTTC | CASSLGAGTGGLYEQYF
TRBJ2-7 | TRBV9 | TRBD1 | NA | TGTGCCAGCAGCCCCTCAGGGGGCCCCTACGAGCAGTACTTC | CASSPSGGPYEQYF
TRBJ1-2 | TRBV5-4 | TRBD1 | NA | TGTGCCAGCAGCTTGTTTGGACAGGGTAACTATGGCTACACCTTC | CASSLFGQGNYGYTF
TRBJ2-3 | TRBV5-4 | NA | NA | TGTGCCAGCAGCTTGGCGGGGACTAGCACAGATACGCAGTATTTT | CASSLAGTSTDTQYF
TRBJ1-4 | TRBV6-5 | TRBD1 | NA | TGTGCCAGCAGTTGGGGACAGGGTCGTGAAAAACTGTTTTTT | CASSWGQGREKLFF
TRBJ2-3 | TRBV5-8 | TRBD2 | NA | TGTGCCAGCAGCTGGGGGGTAGCGGGAGGCACAGATACGCAGTATTTT | CASSWGVAGGTDTQYF
TRBJ2-3 | TRBV2 | TRBD2 | NA | TGTGCCAGCAGGGAAGGGAGCGGGGGGCCCGATACGCAGTATTTT | CASREGSGGPDTQYF
TRBJ2-1 | TRBV5-5 | TRBD2 | NA | TGTGCCAGCATCTTCGATAGAGCGGGAGTGACGCGCAATGAGCAGTTCTTC | CASIFDRAGVTRNEQFF
TRBJ2-1 | TRBV30 | TRBD2 | NA | TGTGCCTGGATACGAGGACTAGCGGGAAACGAGCAGTTCTTC | CAWIRGLAGNEQFF
TRBJ2-3 | TRBV25-1 | TRBD2 | few | TGTGCCAGCATGAAAGCGGGGTCCAGCACAGATACGCAGTATTTT | CASMKAGSSTDTQYF
TRBJ2-5 | TRBV7-2 | TRBD1 | NA | TGTGCCAGCAGCTGGGAGGACAGGGGGACCCAGTACTTC | CASSWEDRGTQYF
TRBJ2-7 | TRBV6-5 | TRBD2 | NA | TGTGCCAGCAGTTGGGCTAGCGGGGGTTACGAGCAGTACTTC | CASSWASGGYEQYF
TRBJ1-3 | TRBV2 | TRBD1 | NA | TGTGCCAGCAGGGACGGACAGGGGGCTGTTCGAAACACCATATATTTT | CASRDGQGAVRNTIYF
TRBJ2-1 | TRBV11-3 | TRBD1 | NA | TGTGCCAGCAGCCAGGGACAGTACAATGAGCAGTTCTTC | CASSQGQYNEQFF
TRBJ2-7 | TRBV30 | NA | NA | TGTGCCTGGAGTGTAAATCCGTTTTCCTACGAGCAGTACTTC | CAWSVNPFSYEQYF
TRBJ1-5 | TRBV19 | NA | NA | TGTGCCAGTAGTATAAAACCCGGGACAAAACTCAATCAGCCCCAGCATTTT | CASSIKPGTKLNQPQHF
TRBJ2-1 | TRBV6-6 | NA | NA | TGTGCCAGCAGTTACTCGACAGTATACAATGAGCAGTTCTTC | CASSYSTVYNEQFF
TRBJ2-7 | TRBV11-2 | TRBD1 | NA | TGTGCCAGCAGCCCAACAGGGGGCTGGTCCTACGAGCAGTACTTC | CASSPTGGWSYEQYF
TRBJ2-1 | TRBV11-2 | TRBD2 | NA | TGTGCCAGCAGCACGACTAGCGGGGGGGCCTTTAAGTTCTTC | CASSTTSGGAFKFF
TRBJ2-3 | TRBV4-1 | NA | once | TGCGCCAGCAGCCAAGGCGAGAGAGGTCGGGGTAGCACAGATACGCAGTATTTT | CASSQGERGRGSTDTQYF
TRBJ2-3 | TRBV4-3 | TRBD2 | NA | TGCGCCAGCAGCCAACTAGCGGGGGGACTTGGAGATACGCAGTATTTT | CASSQLAGGLGDTQYF
TRBJ1-1 | TRBV25-1 | NA | NA | TGTGCCAGCAGTTTTATTTCTGAAGCTTTCTTT | CASSFISEAFF
TRBJ1-1 | TRBV9 | NA | NA | TGTGCCAGCAGCGTAACAGGGACACTCGGCACTGAAGCTTTCTTT | CASSVTGTLGTEAFF
TRBJ2-5 | TRBV28 | NA | NA | TGTGCCAGCAGTTCTCCCGACAGTGCCGAGACCCAGTACTTC | CASSSPDSAETQYF
TRBJ2-1 | TRBV4-3 | TRBD2 | NA | TGCGCCAGCAGCCAACGTAGCGGGGGAAGCAATGAGCAGTTCTTC | CASSQRSGGSNEQFF
TRBJ2-3 | TRBV15 | NA | few | TGTGCCACCAGCAGAGTGCAGGACTCTACGCAGTATTTT | CATSRVQDSTQYF
TRBJ2-5 | TRBV7-2 | NA | NA | TGTGCCAGCAGCACCGCGCCGGGGAATCGGGAGACCCAGTACTTC | CASSTAPGNRETQYF
TRBJ2-7 | TRBV9 | TRBD2 | NA | TGTGCCAGCAGCTCTAGCGGGGACTCCTACGAGCAGTACTTC | CASSSSGDSYEQYF
TRBJ2-5 | TRBV11-2 | NA | few | TGTGCCAGCAGCTCCCTGGACAGAAAAGAGACCCAGTACTTC | CASSSLDRKETQYF
TRBJ1-2 | TRBV5-6 | NA | NA | TGTGCCAGCAATAAAGCTTGGTCTTTTACAGGAAACTATGGCTACACCTTC | CASNKAWSFTGNYGYTF
TRBJ1-2 | TRBV4-1 | TRBD1 | few | TGCGCCAGCAGCCACCCACAGGGGAGGAGCTATGGCTACACCTTC | CASSHPQGRSYGYTF
TRBJ2-3 | TRBV7-2 | TRBD2 | NA | TGTGCCAGCAGCTTAGGCCTAGCGGTGGATACGCAGTATTTT | CASSLGLAVDTQYF
TRBJ1-2 | TRBV18 | TRBD1 | few | TGTGCCAGCTCACCGCGGTTGACAGGGATAGACTATGGCTACACCTTC | CASSPRLTGIDYGYTF
TRBJ2-5 | TRBV7-9 | TRBD2 | NA | TGTGCCAGCAGCCTCATAGCGGGGCAAGAGACCCAGTACTTC | CASSLIAGQETQYF
TRBJ2-7 | TRBV20-1 | NA | NA | TGCAGTGCTAGTTCGGGGTCCTCCTACGAGCAGTACTTC | CSASSGSSYEQYF
TRBJ2-2 | TRBV7-3 | TRBD1 | NA | TGTGCCAGCAGCTTAAAGACAGGGGCCACCGGGGAGCTGTTTTTT | CASSLKTGATGELFF
TRBJ2-3 | TRBV5-5 | TRBD1 | NA | TGTGCCAGCAGCCCGACAGGGACCGCAGATACGCAGTATTTT | CASSPTGTADTQYF
TRBJ2-7 | TRBV28 | TRBD2 | NA | TGTGCCAGCAGCTGGGGAGCGGGAGCCTACGAGCAGTACTTC | CASSWGAGAYEQYF
TRBJ2-1 | TRBV10-3 | NA | NA | TGTGCCATCAGCCATGACCGCAGCGACGGCAATGAGCAGTTCTTC | CAISHDRSDGNEQFF
TRBJ2-1 | TRBV6-5 | TRBD2 | NA | TGTGCCAGCACTCTCCGCAGCGGGACCTTGTGGGAGCAGTTCTTC | CASTLRSGTLWEQFF